This TCR beta chain was captured by sequencing in a study of cytomegalovirus exposure and HLA in healthy donors. General study results and limits: Through in vitro validation, a few CMV-associated chains were shown to be specific for CMV antigens. The authors listed 150 to 200 TCR beta chains as cytomegalovirus-associated. The TCR clusters that emerged in the first cohort tended, a later analysis found, to co-occur in the 120 or so validation repertoires.

Germline V gene lookup returns CDR1 MNHEY and CDR2 SMNVEV (reference sequence). The CDR3 extends over 16 amino acids. Trimming took 2 bases from V and 7 from J; bases not matched to a gene: 12. With respect to this clone: As yet, its antigen is unknown.

Clones were read by immunoSEQ multiplex PCR, and TCRdb kept only the in-frame ones, dropping some. Of 65,000 to 75,000 clones listed, 94% are singletons. Sequencing used PBMCs. This sequence joins TRBV27 and TRBJ1-2, with TRBD1 matching 8 bases. This receptor was obtained from a man between 18 and 29 years old in good health and CMV-seropositive. The CDR3 region has the DNA TGTGCCAGCAGTTTACGGGCAGGGGGCGCTTCCGTTGGCTACACCTTC. Residues: CASSLRAGGASVGYTF.